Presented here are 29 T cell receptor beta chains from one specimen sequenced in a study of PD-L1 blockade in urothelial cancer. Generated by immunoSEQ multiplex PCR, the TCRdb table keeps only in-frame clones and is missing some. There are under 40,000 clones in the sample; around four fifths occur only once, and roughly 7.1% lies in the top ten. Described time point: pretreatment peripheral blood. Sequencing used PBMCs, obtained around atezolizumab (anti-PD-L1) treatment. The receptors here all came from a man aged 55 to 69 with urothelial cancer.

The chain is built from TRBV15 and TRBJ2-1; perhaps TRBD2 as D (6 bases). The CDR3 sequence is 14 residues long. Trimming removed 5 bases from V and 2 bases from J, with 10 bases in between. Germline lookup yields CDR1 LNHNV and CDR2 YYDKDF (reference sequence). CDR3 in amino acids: CATSGGSPYNEQFF. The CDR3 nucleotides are TGTGCCACCAGCGGGGGGTCCCCCTACAATGAGCAGTTCTTC.

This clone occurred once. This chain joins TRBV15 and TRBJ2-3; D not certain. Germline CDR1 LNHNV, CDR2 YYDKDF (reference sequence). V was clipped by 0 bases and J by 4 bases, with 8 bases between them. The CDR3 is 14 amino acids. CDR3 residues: CATSRDPRADTQYF. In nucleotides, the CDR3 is TGTGCCACCAGCAGAGATCCTCGGGCAGATACGCAGTATTTT.

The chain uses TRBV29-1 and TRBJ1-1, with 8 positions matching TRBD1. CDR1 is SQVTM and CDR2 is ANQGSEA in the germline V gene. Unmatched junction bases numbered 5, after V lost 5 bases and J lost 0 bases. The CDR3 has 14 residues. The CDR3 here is CSVHDRGMNTEAFF. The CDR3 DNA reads TGCAGCGTTCATGACAGGGGCATGAACACTGAAGCTTTCTTT.

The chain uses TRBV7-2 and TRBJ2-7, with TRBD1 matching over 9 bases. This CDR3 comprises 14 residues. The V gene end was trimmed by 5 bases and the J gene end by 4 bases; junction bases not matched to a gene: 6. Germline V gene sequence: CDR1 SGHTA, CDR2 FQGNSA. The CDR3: CASSIGQGKYEQYF. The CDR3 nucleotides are TGTGCCAGCAGCATCGGACAGGGGAAGTACGAGCAGTACTTC.

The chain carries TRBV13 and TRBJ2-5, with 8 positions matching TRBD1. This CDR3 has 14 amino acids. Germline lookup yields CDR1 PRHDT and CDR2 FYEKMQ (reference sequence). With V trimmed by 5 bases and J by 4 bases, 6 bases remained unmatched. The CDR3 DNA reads TGTGCCAGCAGCCCCGGGACAGGAGGAGAGACCCAGTACTTC. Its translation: CASSPGTGGETQYF.

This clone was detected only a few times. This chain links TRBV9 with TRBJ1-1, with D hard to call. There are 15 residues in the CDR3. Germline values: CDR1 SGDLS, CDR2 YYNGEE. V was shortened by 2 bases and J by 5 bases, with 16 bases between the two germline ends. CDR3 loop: CASSVVVGSGTEAFF. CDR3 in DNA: TGTGCCAGCAGCGTTGTGGTTGGCTCGGGGACTGAAGCTTTCTTT.

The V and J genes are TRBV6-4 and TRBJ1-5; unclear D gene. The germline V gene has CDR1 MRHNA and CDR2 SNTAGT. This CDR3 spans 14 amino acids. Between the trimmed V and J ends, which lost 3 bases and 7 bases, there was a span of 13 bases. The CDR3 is CASSEQSGGQPQHF. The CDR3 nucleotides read TGTGCCAGCAGTGAGCAATCTGGAGGCCAGCCCCAGCATTTT.

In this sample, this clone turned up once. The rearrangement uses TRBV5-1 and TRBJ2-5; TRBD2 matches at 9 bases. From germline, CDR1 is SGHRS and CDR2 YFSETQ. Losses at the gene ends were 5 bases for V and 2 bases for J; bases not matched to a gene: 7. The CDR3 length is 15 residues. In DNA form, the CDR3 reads TGCGCCAGCAGTGGTAGCGGGGGTGAACAAGAGACCCAGTACTTC. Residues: CASSGSGGEQETQYF.

The CDR3 bases are TGTGCCAGCTCACCACCGGGGGCCCCAGATACGCAGTATTTT. It encodes CASSPPGAPDTQYF. The rearrangement links TRBV18 to TRBJ2-3; the D gene is possibly TRBD1 (6 bases). V was clipped by 0 bases and J by 4 bases, with 8 bases between them. Germline assignment: CDR1 KGHSH and CDR2 LQKENI. The CDR3 spans 14 residues.

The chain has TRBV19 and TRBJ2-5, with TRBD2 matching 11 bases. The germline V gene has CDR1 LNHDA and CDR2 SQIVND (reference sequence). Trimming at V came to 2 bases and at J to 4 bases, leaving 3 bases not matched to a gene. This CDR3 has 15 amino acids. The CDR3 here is CASSILAGGLETQYF. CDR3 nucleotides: TGTGCCAGTAGTATATTAGCGGGGGGGCTAGAGACCCAGTACTTC.

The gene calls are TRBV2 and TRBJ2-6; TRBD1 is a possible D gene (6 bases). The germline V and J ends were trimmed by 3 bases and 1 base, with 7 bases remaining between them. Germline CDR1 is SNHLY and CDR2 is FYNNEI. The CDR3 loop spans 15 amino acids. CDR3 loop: CASSDGQSGANVLTF. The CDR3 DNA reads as TGTGCCAGCAGTGATGGACAGTCTGGGGCCAACGTCCTGACTTTC. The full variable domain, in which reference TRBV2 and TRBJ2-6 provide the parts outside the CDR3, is EPEVTQTPSHQVTQMGQEVILRCVPISNHLYFYWYRQILGQKVEFLVSFYNNEISEKSEIFDDQFSVERPDGSNFTLKIRSTKLEDSAMYFCASSDGQSGANVLTFGAGSRLTVL.

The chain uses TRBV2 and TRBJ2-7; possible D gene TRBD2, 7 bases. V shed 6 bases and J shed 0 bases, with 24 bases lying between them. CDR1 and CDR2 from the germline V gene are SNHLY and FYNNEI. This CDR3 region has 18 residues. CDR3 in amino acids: CASRATGYAGAGSYEQYF. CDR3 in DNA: TGTGCCAGCAGAGCTACGGGTTACGCGGGGGCTGGCTCCTACGAGCAGTACTTC.

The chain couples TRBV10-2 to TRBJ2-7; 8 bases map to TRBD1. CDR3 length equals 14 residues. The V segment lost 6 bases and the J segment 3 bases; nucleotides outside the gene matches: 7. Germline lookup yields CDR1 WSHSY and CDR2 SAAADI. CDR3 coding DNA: TGCGCCAGCAGCGGACAGGGCCTTAACTACGAGCAGTACTTC. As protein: CASSGQGLNYEQYF.

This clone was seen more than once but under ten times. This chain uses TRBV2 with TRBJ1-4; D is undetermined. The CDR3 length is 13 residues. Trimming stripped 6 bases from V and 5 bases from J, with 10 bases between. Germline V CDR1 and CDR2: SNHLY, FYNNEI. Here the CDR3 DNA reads TGTGCCAGCAGGACAACAGCAAATGAAAAACTGTTTTTT. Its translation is CASRTTANEKLFF.

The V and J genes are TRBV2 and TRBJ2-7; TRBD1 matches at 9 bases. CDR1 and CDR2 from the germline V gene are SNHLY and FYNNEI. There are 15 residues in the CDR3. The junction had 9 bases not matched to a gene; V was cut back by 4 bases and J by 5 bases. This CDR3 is CASSGSDRGLDEQYF. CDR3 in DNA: TGTGCCAGCAGTGGGTCGGACAGGGGCCTAGACGAGCAGTACTTC.

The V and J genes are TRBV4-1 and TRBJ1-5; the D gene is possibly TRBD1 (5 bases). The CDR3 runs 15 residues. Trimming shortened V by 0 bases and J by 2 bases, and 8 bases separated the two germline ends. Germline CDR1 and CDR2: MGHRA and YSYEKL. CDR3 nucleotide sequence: TGCGCCAGCAGCCAAGAAGTCAGGGGCAATCAGCCCCAGCATTTT. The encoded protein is CASSQEVRGNQPQHF.

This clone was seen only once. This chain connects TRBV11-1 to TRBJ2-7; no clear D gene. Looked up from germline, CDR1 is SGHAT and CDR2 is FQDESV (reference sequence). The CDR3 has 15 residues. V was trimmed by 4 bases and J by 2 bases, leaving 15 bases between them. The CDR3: CASSSEASLAYEQYF. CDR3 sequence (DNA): TGTGCCAGCAGCTCAGAGGCCAGTCTTGCCTACGAGCAGTACTTC.

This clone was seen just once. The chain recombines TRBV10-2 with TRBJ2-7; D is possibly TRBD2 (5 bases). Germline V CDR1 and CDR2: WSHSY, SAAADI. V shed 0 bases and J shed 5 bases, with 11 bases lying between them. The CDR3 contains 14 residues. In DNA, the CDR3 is TGCGCCAGCAGTGAGTCGAGGGCAGATCACGAGCAGTACTTC. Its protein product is CASSESRADHEQYF.

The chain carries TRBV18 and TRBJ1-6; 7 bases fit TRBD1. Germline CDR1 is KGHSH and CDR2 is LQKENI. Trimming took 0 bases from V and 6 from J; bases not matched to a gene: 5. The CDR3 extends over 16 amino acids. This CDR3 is CASSPPNRGGNSPLHF. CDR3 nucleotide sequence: TGTGCCAGCTCACCACCGAACAGGGGAGGTAATTCACCCCTCCACTTT. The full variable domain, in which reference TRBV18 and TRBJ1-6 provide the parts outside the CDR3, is NAGVMQNPRHLVRRRGQEARLRCSPMKGHSHVYWYRQLPEEGLKFMVYLQKENIIDESGMPKERFSAEFPKEGPSILRIQQVVRGDSAAYFCASSPPNRGGNSPLHFGNGTRLTVT.

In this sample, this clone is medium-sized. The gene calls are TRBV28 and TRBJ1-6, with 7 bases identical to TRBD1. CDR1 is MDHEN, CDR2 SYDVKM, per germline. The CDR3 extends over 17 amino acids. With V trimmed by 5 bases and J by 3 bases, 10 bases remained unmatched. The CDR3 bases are TGTGCCAGCAGTCCCTTAGGGACAGCCCTCTATAATTCACCCCTCCACTTT. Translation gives CASSPLGTALYNSPLHF. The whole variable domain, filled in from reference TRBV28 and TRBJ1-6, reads DVKVTQSSRYLVKRTGEKVFLECVQDMDHENMFWYRQDPGLGLRLIYFSYDVKMKEKGDIPEGYSVSREKKERFSLILESASTNQTSMYLCASSPLGTALYNSPLHFGNGTRLTVT.

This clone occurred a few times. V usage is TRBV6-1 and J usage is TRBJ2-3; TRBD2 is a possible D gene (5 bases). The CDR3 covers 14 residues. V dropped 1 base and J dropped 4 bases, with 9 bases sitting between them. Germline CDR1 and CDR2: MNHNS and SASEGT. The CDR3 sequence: CASSEGWGADTQYF. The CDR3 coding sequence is TGTGCCAGCAGTGAAGGATGGGGAGCAGATACGCAGTATTTT.

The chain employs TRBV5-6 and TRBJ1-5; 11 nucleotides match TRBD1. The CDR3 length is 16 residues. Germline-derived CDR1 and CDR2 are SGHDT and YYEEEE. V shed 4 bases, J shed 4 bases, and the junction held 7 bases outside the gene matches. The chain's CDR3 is CASSVSGTGGNQPQHF. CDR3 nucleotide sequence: TGTGCCAGCAGCGTCTCCGGGACAGGGGGGAATCAGCCCCAGCATTTT.

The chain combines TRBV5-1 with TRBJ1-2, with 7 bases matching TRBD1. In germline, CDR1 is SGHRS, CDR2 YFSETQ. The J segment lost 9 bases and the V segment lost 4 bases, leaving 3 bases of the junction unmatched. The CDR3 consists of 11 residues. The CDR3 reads CASSNRGSYTF. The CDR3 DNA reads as TGCGCCAGCAGCAACAGGGGAAGCTACACCTTC. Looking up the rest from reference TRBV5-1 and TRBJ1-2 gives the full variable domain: KAGVTQTPRYLIKTRGQQVTLSCSPISGHRSVSWYQQTPGQGLQFLFEYFSETQRNKGNFPGRFSGRQFSNSRSEMNVSTLELGDSALYLCASSNRGSYTFGSGTRLTVV.

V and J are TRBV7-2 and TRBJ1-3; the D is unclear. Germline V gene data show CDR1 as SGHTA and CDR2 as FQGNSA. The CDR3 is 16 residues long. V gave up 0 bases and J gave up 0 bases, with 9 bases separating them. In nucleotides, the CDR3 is TGTGCCAGCAGCTTAGCGCTCAGGCGCTCTGGAAACACCATATATTTT. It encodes CASSLALRRSGNTIYF.

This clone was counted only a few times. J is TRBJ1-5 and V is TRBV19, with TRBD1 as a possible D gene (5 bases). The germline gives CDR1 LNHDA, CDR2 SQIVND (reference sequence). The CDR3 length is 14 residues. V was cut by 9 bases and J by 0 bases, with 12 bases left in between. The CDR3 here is CASSGEPSNQPQHF. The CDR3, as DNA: TGTGCCAGCTCGGGGGAACCTAGCAATCAGCCCCAGCATTTT.

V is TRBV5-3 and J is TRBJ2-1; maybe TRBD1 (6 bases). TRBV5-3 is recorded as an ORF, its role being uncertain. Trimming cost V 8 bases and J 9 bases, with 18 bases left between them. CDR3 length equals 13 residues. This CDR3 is CASHALRGFEQFF. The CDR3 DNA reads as TGTGCCAGCCACGCCCTCAGGGGATTTGAGCAGTTCTTC.

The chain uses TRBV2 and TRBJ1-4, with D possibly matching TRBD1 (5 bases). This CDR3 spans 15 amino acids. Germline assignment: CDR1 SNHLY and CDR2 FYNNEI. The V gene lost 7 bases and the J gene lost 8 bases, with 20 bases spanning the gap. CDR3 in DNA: TGTGCCAGCACCCCGGAGGGAATCGAGGGGGAAAAACTGTTTTTT. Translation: CASTPEGIEGEKLFF.

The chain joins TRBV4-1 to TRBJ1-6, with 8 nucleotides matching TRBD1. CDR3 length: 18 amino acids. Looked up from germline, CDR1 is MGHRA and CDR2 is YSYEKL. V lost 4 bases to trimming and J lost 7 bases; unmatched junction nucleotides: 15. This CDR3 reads CASSLVPGPTGVNSPLHF. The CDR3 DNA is TGCGCCAGCAGCCTTGTACCCGGCCCGACAGGGGTAAATTCACCCCTCCACTTT.

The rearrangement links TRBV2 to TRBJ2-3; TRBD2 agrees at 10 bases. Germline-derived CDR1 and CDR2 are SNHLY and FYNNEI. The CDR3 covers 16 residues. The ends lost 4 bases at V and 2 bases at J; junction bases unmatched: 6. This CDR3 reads CASSAFSGGTTDTQYF. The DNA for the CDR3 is TGTGCCAGCAGTGCATTTAGCGGGGGGACCACAGATACGCAGTATTTT.